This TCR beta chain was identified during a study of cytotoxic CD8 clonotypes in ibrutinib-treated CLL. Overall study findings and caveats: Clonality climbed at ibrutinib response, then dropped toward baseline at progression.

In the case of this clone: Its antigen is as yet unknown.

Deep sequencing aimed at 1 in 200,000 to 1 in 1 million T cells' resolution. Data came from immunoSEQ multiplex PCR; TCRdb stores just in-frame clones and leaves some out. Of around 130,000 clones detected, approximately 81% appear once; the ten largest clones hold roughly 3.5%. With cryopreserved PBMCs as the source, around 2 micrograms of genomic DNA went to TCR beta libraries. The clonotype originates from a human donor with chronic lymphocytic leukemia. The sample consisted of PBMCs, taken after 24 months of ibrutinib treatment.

CDR3 bases: TGTGCCAGCAGCCGCAGGGCAGGGGGCAGCGCAACTAATGAAAAACTGTTTTTT. Protein product: CASSRRAGGSATNEKLFF. The chain uses TRBV5-4 and TRBJ1-4; 8 bases agree with TRBD1. J was trimmed by 0 bases and V by 4 bases; bases with no gene match: 11. The CDR3 extends over 18 amino acids. The germline CDR1 and CDR2 sequences are SGHNT and YYREEE (reference sequence).